What follows describes a single T cell receptor beta chain. The sample comes from a study of T cell responses to AZD1222 COVID-19 vaccine. Pooled samples include second doses given at about 4 or 12 weeks. The CDR3 sequence is 13 residues long. V was pared by 5 bases and J by 7 bases, with 12 bases between. Germline lookup yields CDR1 MDHEN and CDR2 SYDVKM. Method: immunoSEQ multiplex PCR; TCRdb's copy keeps in-frame clones and lacks some. The sample comprises approximately 77,000 clones, around 85% of which are singletons, and approximately 3.6% rests with the top ten. This chain links TRBV28 with TRBJ2-1; D is possibly TRBD2 (5 bases). Here the sequenced sample was peripheral blood, taken 28 days after the second AZD1222 dose. This receptor was taken from an adult who received the AZD1222 COVID-19 vaccine. The CDR3 here is CASSRVGENEQFF. CDR3 coding DNA: TGTGCCAGCAGTCGCGTCGGGGAGAATGAGCAGTTCTTC.